This is a list of T cell receptor beta chains from one sample in a study of identical twins. TCRdb independently ran MiXCR on the 5' RACE reads; one entry per CDR3 protein. The table shows just under 650,000 distinct CDR3 sequences, with under 8.5% occurring only once. These data were also filed under a second study, of yellow fever vaccine responses in identical twins.

Material for sequencing was PBMCs. These receptors all come from a woman aged 18-29 years in good health. The CDR3 runs from the conserved cysteine through the conserved F or W. The D gene is left open where the match is weak. Clone size, where shown, is once, few, many, or a class for clones that have expanded.

>TRBJ2-7|-|-|TRBV6-5
CASSYGPPRGGEQYF
TGTGCCAGCAGTTATGGTCCTCCCAGGGGTGGGGAGCAGTACTTC
>TRBJ1-1|many|TRBD1|TRBV27
CASRGTGRTEAFF
TGTGCCAGCAGGGGGACAGGGCGTACTGAAGCTTTCTTT
>TRBJ2-5|many|TRBD2|TRBV12-3/TRBV12-4
CASSSQREGLETQYF
TGTGCCAGCAGTTCCCAGCGGGAGGGCCTGGAGACCCAGTACTTC
>TRBJ2-3|-|TRBD1|TRBV29-1
CSVVFSGTGFDTQYF
TGCAGCGTTGTCTTCTCCGGGACAGGGTTTGATACGCAGTATTTT
>TRBJ2-7|few|TRBD2|TRBV7-8
CASSTPIAGSSYEQYF
TGTGCCAGCAGCACCCCGATAGCGGGGAGCTCCTACGAGCAGTACTTC
>TRBJ1-6|many|-|TRBV12-3/TRBV12-4
CASSFSTENNSPLHF
TGTGCCAGCAGTTTTTCAACAGAGAATAATTCACCCCTCCACTTT
>TRBJ2-1|few|TRBD2|TRBV20-1
CSAIIAGAYTNEQFF
TGCAGTGCTATAATAGCGGGGGCCTACACCAATGAGCAGTTCTTC
>TRBJ2-3|-|TRBD2|TRBV20-1
CSARGLAGSGDTQYF
TGCAGTGCTAGGGGGCTAGCGGGCTCGGGAGATACGCAGTATTTT
>TRBJ1-1|few|-|TRBV29-1
CSVEASVNTEAFF
TGCAGCGTTGAAGCCTCTGTCAACACTGAAGCTTTCTTT
>TRBJ2-1|many|TRBD2|TRBV20-1
CSAWGTITYNEQFF
TGCAGTGCTTGGGGGACTATAACATACAATGAGCAGTTCTTC
>TRBJ2-7|few|-|TRBV7-2
CASSLRTLFEQYF
TGTGCCAGCAGCTTAAGAACACTTTTCGAGCAGTACTTC
>TRBJ1-5|-|-|TRBV12-3/TRBV12-4
CASSRHSSGDNQPQHF
TGTGCCAGCAGTCGACACAGCTCGGGGGACAATCAGCCCCAGCATTTT
>TRBJ2-5|many|-|TRBV13
CASSHGGIRETQYF
TGTGCCAGCAGCCATGGGGGAATTCGAGAGACCCAGTACTTC
>TRBJ2-3|-|-|TRBV6-2/TRBV6-3
CASSYSLGASDTQYF
TGTGCCAGCAGTTACTCGCTGGGGGCGTCAGATACGCAGTATTTT
>TRBJ2-1|-|-|TRBV7-3
CASSLSVNNEQFF
TGTGCCAGCAGTCTCTCAGTGAACAATGAGCAGTTCTTC
>TRBJ2-7|-|TRBD2|TRBV4-1
CASSQNLAEFYEQYF
TGCGCCAGCAGCCAGAATCTAGCGGAGTTCTACGAGCAGTACTTC
>TRBJ2-1|many|-|TRBV20-1
CSARGRGDEQFF
TGCAGTGCTAGGGGCAGGGGCGATGAGCAGTTCTTC
>TRBJ2-6|few|-|TRBV25-1
CASSEYRRSSGANVLTF
TGTGCCAGCAGTGAATACCGGCGGTCCTCTGGGGCCAACGTCCTGACTTTC
>TRBJ1-1|few|TRBD1|TRBV3-1
CASSQDWGTGANTEAFF
TGTGCCAGCAGCCAAGATTGGGGGACAGGGGCCAACACTGAAGCTTTCTTT
>TRBJ1-1|-|-|TRBV7-9
CASSGAYRYTEAFF
TGTGCCAGCAGCGGGGCATACAGGTACACTGAAGCTTTCTTT
>TRBJ2-5|few|TRBD1|TRBV10-2
CASTEETGWQETQYF
TGCGCCAGCACAGAAGAGACAGGGTGGCAAGAGACCCAGTACTTC
>TRBJ2-1|many|TRBD1|TRBV27
CASSLSTGGEQFF
TGTGCCAGCAGTTTATCGACAGGGGGTGAGCAGTTCTTC
>TRBJ1-6|many|-|TRBV28
CASSLGPSPLHF
TGTGCCAGCAGTTTGGGTCCCTCACCCCTCCACTTT
>TRBJ1-1|many|-|TRBV28
CASELGGVNTEAFF
TGTGCCAGCGAATTGGGGGGGGTGAACACTGAAGCTTTCTTT
>TRBJ2-5|-|TRBD1|TRBV5-8
CASSFYRGVAQETQYF
TGTGCCAGCAGCTTCTACAGGGGGGTGGCACAAGAGACCCAGTACTTC
>TRBJ2-3|few|-|TRBV6-2/TRBV6-3
CASSGASVIQDTQYF
TGTGCCAGCAGCGGGGCTAGCGTGATTCAGGATACGCAGTATTTT
>TRBJ2-2|many|-|TRBV5-1
CASSLDRSNTGELFF
TGCGCCAGCAGCTTGGACAGGTCTAACACCGGGGAGCTGTTTTTT
>TRBJ2-2|-|-|TRBV4-1
CASSQPRAAGTGELFF
TGCGCCAGCAGCCAACCCAGGGCCGCGGGGACCGGGGAGCTGTTTTTT
>TRBJ2-2|few|-|TRBV28
CASSLFGYREDTGELFF
TGTGCCAGCAGCTTGTTTGGGTACAGGGAGGACACCGGGGAGCTGTTTTTT
>TRBJ2-1|many|-|TRBV3-1
CASSRGMGEQFF
TGTGCCAGCAGCCGCGGAATGGGGGAGCAGTTCTTC
>TRBJ2-7|-|-|TRBV4-1
CASSLLGEAYEQYF
TGCGCCAGCAGCCTACTCGGCGAGGCCTACGAGCAGTACTTC
>TRBJ1-4|-|TRBD1|TRBV12-3/TRBV12-4
CASRWTGTNEKLFF
TGTGCCAGCAGATGGACAGGAACTAATGAAAAACTGTTTTTT
>TRBJ2-1|many|-|TRBV9
CASSPRTASDEQFF
TGTGCCAGCAGCCCCCGGACGGCTTCGGATGAGCAGTTCTTC
>TRBJ2-2|once|-|TRBV6-7
CASSYVARVTGELFF
TGTGCCAGCAGTTACGTGGCGAGAGTCACCGGGGAGCTGTTTTTT
>TRBJ2-3|few|-|TRBV12-3/TRBV12-4
CASSLFAGATDTQYF
TGTGCCAGCAGTTTATTCGCGGGGGCCACAGATACGCAGTATTTT
>TRBJ2-4|-|-|TRBV11-2
CASSKGQRMAKNIQYF
TGTGCCAGCAGCAAGGGACAAAGGATGGCCAAAAACATTCAGTACTTC
>TRBJ1-5|-|-|TRBV6-1
CASTLPRGDGQPQHF
TGTGCCAGCACCCTCCCCCGGGGCGACGGCCAGCCCCAGCATTTT
>TRBJ2-3|-|TRBD2|TRBV11-2
CASSHGVAGGRRADTQYF
TGTGCCAGCAGCCACGGGGTGGCGGGAGGGCGCCGGGCAGATACGCAGTATTTT
>TRBJ2-1|-|-|TRBV12-3/TRBV12-4
CASSHRRADEQFF
TGTGCCAGCAGCCACAGGCGGGCGGATGAGCAGTTCTTC
>TRBJ2-3|many|-|TRBV20-1
CSATGTRRTDTQYF
TGCAGTGCTACCGGGACCCGGAGAACGGATACGCAGTATTTT
>TRBJ2-3|-|TRBD2|TRBV14
CASSQGGLAGGSDTQYF
TGTGCCAGCAGCCAGGGTGGACTAGCGGGCGGATCAGATACGCAGTATTTT
>TRBJ2-5|few|-|TRBV5-4
CASSLSGLQQETQYF
TGTGCCAGCAGCTTGTCCGGGCTACAGCAAGAGACCCAGTACTTC